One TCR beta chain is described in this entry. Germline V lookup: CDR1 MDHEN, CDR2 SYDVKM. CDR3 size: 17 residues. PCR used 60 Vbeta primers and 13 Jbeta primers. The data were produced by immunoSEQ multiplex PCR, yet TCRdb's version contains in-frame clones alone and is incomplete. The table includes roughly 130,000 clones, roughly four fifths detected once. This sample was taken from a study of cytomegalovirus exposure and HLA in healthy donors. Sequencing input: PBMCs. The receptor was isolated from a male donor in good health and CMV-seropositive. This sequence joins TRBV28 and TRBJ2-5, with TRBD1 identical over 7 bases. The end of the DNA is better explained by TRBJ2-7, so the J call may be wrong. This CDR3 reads CASSLRFIRDSSYEQYF. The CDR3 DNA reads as TGTGCCAGCTCCTTAAGGTTTATCCGGGACAGCTCCTACGAGCAGTACTTC.